Described below is a single T cell receptor (beta chain) sequence and its context. Germline V CDR1 and CDR2: LGHNT, FRNRAP. The CDR3 has 19 amino acids. V lost 0 bases to trimming and J lost 0 bases; unmatched junction nucleotides: 11. The treatment was: 19 received Ad26.COV2.S at low or high dose, single or two shots; about 5 received placebo; per-sample allocation not given. Each sample was drawn 63 days after the first injection (of vaccine or placebo). The protocol was immunoSEQ multiplex PCR, while the TCRdb copy is restricted to in-frame clones and leaves out a portion. The table lists about 470,000 clones, 90% of them singletons. This specimen comes from a study of Ad26.COV2.S vaccination and SARS-CoV-2 variants.

The origin of this receptor is a person aged 18-60 years who received the Ad26.COV2.S COVID-19 vaccine or a placebo. V usage is TRBV12-5 and J usage is TRBJ1-1; TRBD1 matches at 9 bases. Here the sequenced sample was peripheral blood, taken in a trial of Ad26.COV2.S vaccine versus placebo. CDR3 residues: CASGLVTGGAAFMNTEAFF. DNA for the CDR3: TGTGCTAGTGGTTTGGTAACAGGGGGCGCGGCTTTTATGAACACTGAAGCTTTCTTT.